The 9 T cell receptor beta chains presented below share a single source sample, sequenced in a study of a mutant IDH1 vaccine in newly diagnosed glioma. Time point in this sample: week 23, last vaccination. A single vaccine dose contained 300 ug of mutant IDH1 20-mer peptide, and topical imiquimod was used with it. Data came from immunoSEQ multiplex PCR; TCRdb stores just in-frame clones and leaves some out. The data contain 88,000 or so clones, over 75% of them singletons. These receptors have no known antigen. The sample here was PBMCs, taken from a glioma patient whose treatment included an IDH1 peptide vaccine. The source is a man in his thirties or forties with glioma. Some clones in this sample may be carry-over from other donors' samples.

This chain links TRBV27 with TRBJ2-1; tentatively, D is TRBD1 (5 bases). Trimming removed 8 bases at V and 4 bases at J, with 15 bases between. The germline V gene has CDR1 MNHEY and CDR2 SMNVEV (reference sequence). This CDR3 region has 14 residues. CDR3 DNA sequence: TGTGCCAGCCCCGTGTGGGGCGTTTACAATGAGCAGTTCTTC. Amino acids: CASPVWGVYNEQFF.

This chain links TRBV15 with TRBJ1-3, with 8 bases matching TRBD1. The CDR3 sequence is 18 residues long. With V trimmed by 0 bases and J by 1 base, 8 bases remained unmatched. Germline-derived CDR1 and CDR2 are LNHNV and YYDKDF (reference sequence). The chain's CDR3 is CATSRDGQGWGSGNTIYF. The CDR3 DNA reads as TGTGCCACCAGCAGAGACGGACAGGGTTGGGGATCTGGAAACACCATATATTTT. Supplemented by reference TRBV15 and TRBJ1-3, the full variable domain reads DAMVIQNPRYQVTQFGKPVTLSCSQTLNHNVMYWYQQKSSQAPKLLFHYYDKDFNNEADTPDNFQSRRPNTSFCFLDIRSPGLGDTAMYLCATSRDGQGWGSGNTIYFGEGSWLTVV.

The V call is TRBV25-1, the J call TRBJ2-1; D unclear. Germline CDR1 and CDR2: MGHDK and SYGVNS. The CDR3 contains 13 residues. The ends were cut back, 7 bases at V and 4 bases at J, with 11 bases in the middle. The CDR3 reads CASTARQYNEQFF. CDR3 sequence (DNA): TGTGCCAGCACTGCGAGGCAATACAATGAGCAGTTCTTC.

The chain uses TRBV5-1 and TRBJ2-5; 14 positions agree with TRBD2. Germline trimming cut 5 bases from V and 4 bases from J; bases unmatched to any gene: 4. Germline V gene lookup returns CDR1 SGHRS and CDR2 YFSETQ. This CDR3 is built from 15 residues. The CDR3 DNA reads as TGCGCCAGCAGGGGGGGACTAGCGGGAGCAGAGACCCAGTACTTC. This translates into CASRGGLAGAETQYF.

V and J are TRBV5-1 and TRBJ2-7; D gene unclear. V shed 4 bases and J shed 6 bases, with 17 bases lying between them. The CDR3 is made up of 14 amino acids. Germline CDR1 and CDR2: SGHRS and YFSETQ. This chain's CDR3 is CASSPQGLSGEQYF. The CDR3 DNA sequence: TGCGCCAGCAGCCCCCAAGGGTTATCTGGCGAGCAGTACTTC.

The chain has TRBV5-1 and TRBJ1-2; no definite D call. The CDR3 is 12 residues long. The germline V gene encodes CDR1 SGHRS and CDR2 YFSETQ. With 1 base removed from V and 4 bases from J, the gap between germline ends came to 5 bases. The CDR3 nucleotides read TGCGCCAGCAGCTTGACGAGCTATGGCTACACCTTC. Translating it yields CASSLTSYGYTF.

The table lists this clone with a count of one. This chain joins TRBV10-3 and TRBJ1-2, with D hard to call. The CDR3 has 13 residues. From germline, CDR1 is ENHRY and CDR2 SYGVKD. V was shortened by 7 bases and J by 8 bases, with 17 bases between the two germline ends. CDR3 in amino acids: CAITMGWARGYTF. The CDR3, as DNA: TGTGCCATCACAATGGGATGGGCACGAGGCTACACCTTC.

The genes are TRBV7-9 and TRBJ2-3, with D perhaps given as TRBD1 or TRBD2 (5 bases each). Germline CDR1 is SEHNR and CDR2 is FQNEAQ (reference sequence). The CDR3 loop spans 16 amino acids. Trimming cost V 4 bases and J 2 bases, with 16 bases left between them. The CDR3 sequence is CASSSGTGINTDTQYF. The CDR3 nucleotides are TGTGCCAGCAGCTCGGGGACCGGAATAAACACAGATACGCAGTATTTT.

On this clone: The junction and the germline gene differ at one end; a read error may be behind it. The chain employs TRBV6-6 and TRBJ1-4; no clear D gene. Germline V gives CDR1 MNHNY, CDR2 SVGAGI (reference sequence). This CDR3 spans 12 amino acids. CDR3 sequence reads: CASSQQGSLRNF. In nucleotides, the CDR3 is TGTGCCAGCAGCCAACAAGGTTCCTTGCGGAATTTT.